The 23 T cell receptor beta chains listed next were all sequenced from one sample in a study of blood T cells in healthy people across ages. Together with a sample-barcoded 5' primer, a J-beta primer mix was included in a second PCR lasting about 7 to 11 cycles. TCRdb re-analysed the 5' RACE reads in MiXCR, keeping a single row per CDR3 protein. The sample consists of 1,100,000 or so distinct CDR3 sequences, 40% to 50% of them appearing once. The source material was blood. The receptors stem from an older woman in good health.

This clonotype was found a few times. The rearrangement links TRBV5-1 to TRBJ2-7; D call uncertain. Trimming stripped 1 base from V and 0 bases from J, with 8 bases between. This CDR3 has 14 residues. Germline CDR1 SGHRS, CDR2 YFSETQ. The DNA for the CDR3 is TGCGCCAGCAGCTTGAGCGACCCCTCCTACGAGCAGTACTTC. This encodes CASSLSDPSYEQYF.

The chain joins TRBV19 to TRBJ2-3, with D maybe TRBD2 (6 bases). V dropped 3 bases and J dropped 4 bases, with 11 bases sitting between them. This CDR3 has 14 residues. CDR1 LNHDA and CDR2 SQIVND come from the germline V gene (reference sequence). CDR3 nucleotides: TGTGCCAGTAGTATGGCCGGGAGCGCAGATACGCAGTATTTT. It yields the protein CASSMAGSADTQYF.

This clonotype has more than one count but fewer than ten. The gene calls are TRBV6-7 and TRBJ1-6; weak D call: TRBD1 (5 bases). TRBV6-7 belongs to the ORF category, with a function that is uncertain. V was cut by 0 bases and J by 8 bases, with 11 bases left in between. CDR3 length: 15 amino acids. The CDR3 spells CASSYSIGEDSPLHF. The CDR3 DNA reads TGTGCCAGCAGTTACTCAATAGGGGAGGATTCACCCCTCCACTTT.

The chain employs TRBV4-2 and TRBJ2-7; D gene unclear. This CDR3 comprises 12 residues. From germline, CDR1 is LGHNA and CDR2 YNFKEQ. Trimming took 6 bases from V and 3 from J, leaving 9 bases between them. Here the CDR3 reads CASSVTFYEQYF. The CDR3 bases are TGTGCCAGCAGTGTAACCTTCTACGAGCAGTACTTC.

This clonotype was counted a few times. V and J are TRBV9 and TRBJ2-6; 9 bases map to TRBD1. The junction had 8 bases not matched to a gene; V was cut back by 1 base and J by 0 bases. The CDR3 totals 19 residues. Germline V lookup: CDR1 SGDLS, CDR2 YYNGEE. The CDR3 reads CASSVTQGQGDSGANVLTF. CDR3 sequence (DNA): TGTGCCAGCAGCGTAACCCAGGGACAGGGAGACTCTGGGGCCAACGTCCTGACTTTC.

This clonotype has only one observation. V and J are TRBV6-2 or TRBV6-3 and TRBJ2-3; 10 bases line up with TRBD2. This CDR3 has 15 amino acids. V lost 2 bases and J lost 2; bases outside the gene matches: 1. Germline loops: CDR1 MNHEY, CDR2 SVGEGT. The CDR3 DNA is TGTGCCAGCAGTTACGGGACTAGCGACACAGATACGCAGTATTTT. It encodes CASSYGTSDTDTQYF.

This clonotype appeared a few times. The genes are TRBV20-1 and TRBJ2-4; D gene ambiguous. Trimming cost V 3 bases and J 13 bases, with 13 bases left between them. CDR3 size: 11 residues. Germline CDR1 DFQATT, CDR2 SNEGSKA (reference sequence). CDR3 amino acids: CSASLALEQYF. DNA of the CDR3: TGCAGTGCTAGCTTAGCCCTGGAGCAGTACTTC.

A few counts support this clonotype. The chain recombines TRBV7-2 with TRBJ2-5; 7 nucleotides match TRBD2. This CDR3 spans 14 amino acids. V dropped 5 bases and J dropped 3; count of bases not matched to a gene: 6. Germline CDR1 SGHTA, CDR2 FQGNSA. CDR3 coding DNA: TGTGCCAGCAGCCCCTTTGGGAGGGAAGAGACCCAGTACTTC. It is translated as CASSPFGREETQYF. Combining the CDR3 with reference TRBV7-2 and TRBJ2-5 gives the whole variable domain GAGVSQSPSNKVTEKGKDVELRCDPISGHTALYWYRQSLGQGLEFLIYFQGNSAPDKSGLPSDRFSAERTGGSVSTLTIQRTQQEDSAVYLCASSPFGREETQYFGPGTRLLVL.

This chain uses TRBV13 with TRBJ2-3; 13 nucleotides match TRBD2. J gave up 6 bases and V 4 bases, and 7 bases lay outside the gene matches. The germline V gene has CDR1 PRHDT and CDR2 FYEKMQ (reference sequence). The CDR3 totals 16 residues. The CDR3 bases are TGTGCCAGCAGCTACCGGACTAGCGGGAGTTCGGATACGCAGTATTTT. As protein: CASSYRTSGSSDTQYF.

The chain carries TRBV6-2 or TRBV6-3 and TRBJ2-7; D is possibly TRBD2 (5 bases). V lost 6 bases and J 5 bases, leaving 11 bases between the germline ends. The germline V gene encodes CDR1 MNHEY and CDR2 SVGEGT. This CDR3 contains 12 residues. This CDR3 reads CASSSSGHEQYF. Here the CDR3 DNA reads TGTGCCAGCAGCTCCAGCGGTCACGAGCAGTACTTC.

The chain links TRBV27 to TRBJ2-3; 7 nucleotides align to TRBD1. V trimming: 0 bases; J trimming: 0 bases; junction bases outside the gene matches: 6. The germline V gene encodes CDR1 MNHEY and CDR2 SMNVEV (reference sequence). The CDR3 loop spans 17 amino acids. In DNA, the CDR3 is TGTGCCAGCAGTTTATCGCCCGGGACAGCTAGCACAGATACGCAGTATTTT. This translates into CASSLSPGTASTDTQYF.

The rearrangement links TRBV7-8 to TRBJ1-2, with TRBD1 matching 7 bases. This CDR3 region has 14 residues. With 5 bases clipped from V and 4 bases from J, the junction kept 7 bases outside the gene matches. Per germline, CDR1 SGHVS and CDR2 FQNEAQ. The CDR3 nucleotides read TGTGCCAGCAGCACCATACAGGGGAGCTATGGCTACACCTTC. Translated, it gives CASSTIQGSYGYTF.

Details on this clonotype: One end of the junction is discordant with germline, which a read error may explain. This chain joins TRBV28 and TRBJ2-6, with D unclear. The CDR3 consists of 16 residues. Germline CDR1 MDHEN, CDR2 SYDVKM. CDR3 nucleotides: TGTACCAGCAGTTCGCACCCCAGGACTGGGGCCAACGTCCTGACTTTC. This translates into CTSSSHPRTGANVLTF.

The V call is TRBV4-1, the J call TRBJ1-2; D might be TRBD1 (5 bases). The V gene lost 1 base and the J gene lost 8 bases, with 20 bases spanning the gap. The germline gives CDR1 MGHRA, CDR2 YSYEKL. This CDR3 is built from 16 residues. The CDR3 DNA sequence: TGCGCCAGCAGCCAAGCCGCCGGACAAAGGGATAGGGGCTACACCTTC. Its protein product is CASSQAAGQRDRGYTF.

This clonotype was counted a single time. Just one base apart from a much larger clone, this may be a read error. The chain carries TRBV12-3 or TRBV12-4 and TRBJ1-2; 7 nucleotides match TRBD1. V gave up 6 bases and J gave up 5 bases; unmatched junction bases: 15. CDR3 length: 16 amino acids. CDR3 bases: TGTGCCAGCAGACCCAGGACAGGACATCATCTTTATGGCTACACCTTC. Its protein product is CASRPRTGHHLYGYTF.

V is TRBV7-2 and J is TRBJ2-2, with 10 bases fitting TRBD1. The CDR3 extends over 16 amino acids. Germline CDR1 and CDR2: SGHTA and FQGNSA. V lost 5 bases and J lost 7; bases outside the gene matches: 10. CDR3 loop: CASSPGGQGFSGELFF. The CDR3 coding sequence is TGTGCCAGCAGCCCAGGGGGACAGGGGTTTAGCGGGGAGCTGTTTTTT.

The genes are TRBV28 and TRBJ2-4, with TRBD2 identical over 9 bases. The CDR3 runs 14 residues. The V and J ends lost 8 bases and 6 bases, in that order; junction bases with no gene match: 8. CDR1 MDHEN and CDR2 SYDVKM come from the germline V gene. CDR3 in DNA: TGTGCCAGCCGCAAAAGACTAGCGGTAAACATTCAGTACTTC. Its translation is CASRKRLAVNIQYF.

This clonotype was seen more than once but under ten times. The chain carries TRBV27 and TRBJ2-1, with 8 bases identical to TRBD2. This CDR3 comprises 15 residues. Germline trimming cut 6 bases from V and 2 bases from J; bases unmatched to any gene: 6. Germline CDR1 is MNHEY and CDR2 is SMNVEV (reference sequence). The CDR3 nucleotides read TGTGCCAGCAGCTATAGCGGGACGACCTACAATGAGCAGTTCTTC. This sequence encodes CASSYSGTTYNEQFF.

This clonotype was seen only a few times. J is TRBJ2-1 and V is TRBV9; D possibly corresponds to TRBD2 (7 bases). CDR1 is SGDLS, CDR2 YYNGEE, per germline. The V and J ends lost 0 bases and 8 bases respectively, with 9 bases between them. CDR3 size: 13 residues. As DNA, the CDR3 is TGTGCCAGCAGCGTAGGGGAGGGGGATGAGCAGTTCTTC. Amino acids: CASSVGEGDEQFF. Using reference TRBV9 and TRBJ2-1 for the parts outside the CDR3, the full variable domain is DSGVTQTPKHLITATGQRVTLRCSPRSGDLSVYWYQQSLDQGLQFLIQYYNGEERAKGNILERFSAQQFPDLHSELNLSSLELGDSALYFCASSVGEGDEQFFGPGTRLTVL.

CDR3 loop: CASSPVPGFRGDTQYF. The CDR3 DNA reads TGCGCCAGCAGCCCGGTACCCGGGTTCCGCGGAGATACGCAGTATTTT. The V gene is TRBV4-1, the J gene TRBJ2-3; no reliable D call. V lost 4 bases, J lost 5 bases, and 19 bases lay in between. Germline CDR1 MGHRA, CDR2 YSYEKL. The CDR3 has 16 amino acids.

The J gene is TRBJ2-3, the V gene TRBV5-1, with 9 bases identical to TRBD2. The germline CDR1 and CDR2 sequences are SGHRS and YFSETQ. V shed 5 bases, J shed 0 bases, and the junction held 10 bases outside the gene matches. This CDR3 is built from 17 residues. The CDR3 DNA is TGCGCCAGCAGGCCCTTGTTAGCGGGGGATAGCACAGATACGCAGTATTTT. Its protein product is CASRPLLAGDSTDTQYF.

The chain is built from TRBV11-2 and TRBJ2-1; D not certain. The V end lost 6 bases, the J end lost 5 bases, and 8 bases lay between the germline ends. CDR3 length: 12 amino acids. Germline V gives CDR1 SGHAT, CDR2 FQNNGV. The CDR3 DNA reads TGTGCCAGCAGTCACAGCCACAATGAGCAGTTCTTC. This encodes CASSHSHNEQFF.

The rearrangement uses TRBV12-3 or TRBV12-4 and TRBJ2-3; D ambiguous. This CDR3 has 13 residues. V lost 4 bases, J lost 8 bases, and 13 bases lay in between. CDR3 in DNA: TGTGCCAGCAGTTCCATTTCCGGAGTTACGCAGTATTTT. Translated: CASSSISGVTQYF.